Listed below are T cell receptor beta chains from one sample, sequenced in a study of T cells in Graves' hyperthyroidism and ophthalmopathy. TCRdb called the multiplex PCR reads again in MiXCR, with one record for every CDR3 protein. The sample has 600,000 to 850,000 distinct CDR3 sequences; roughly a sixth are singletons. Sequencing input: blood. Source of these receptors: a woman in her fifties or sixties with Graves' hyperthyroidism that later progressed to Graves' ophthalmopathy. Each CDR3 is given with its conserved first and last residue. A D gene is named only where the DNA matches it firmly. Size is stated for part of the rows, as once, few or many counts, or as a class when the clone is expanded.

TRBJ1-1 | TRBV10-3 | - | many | TGTGCCATCAGTGAGTCGATCGGAGCGACAGAGAACACTGAAGCTTTCTTT | CAISESIGATENTEAFF
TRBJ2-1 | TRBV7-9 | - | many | TGTGCCAGCAGCTTAGCAGGGGATCTCGGTGAGCAGTTCTTC | CASSLAGDLGEQFF
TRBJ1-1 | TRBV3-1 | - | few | TGTGCCAGCAGCCAGGCTAGCGTGGGTTTGGCTTTCTTT | CASSQASVGLAFF
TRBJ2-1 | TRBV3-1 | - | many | TGTGCCAGCAGCCTAAGCAGTGGAGGCCGGGAGCAGTTCTTC | CASSLSSGGREQFF
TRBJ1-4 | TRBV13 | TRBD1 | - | TGTGCCAGCAGCGCCCGACAGGGGGGAGGTGAAAAACTGTTTTTT | CASSARQGGGEKLFF
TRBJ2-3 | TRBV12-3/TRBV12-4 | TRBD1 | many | TGTGCCAGCAGTAGGACAGGGGGCGTTAGAGATACGCAGTATTTT | CASSRTGGVRDTQYF
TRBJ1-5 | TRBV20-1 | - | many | TGCAGTGCTCGCCCGGGGGGGTGGAATCAGCCCCAGCATTTT | CSARPGGWNQPQHF
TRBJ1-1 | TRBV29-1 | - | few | TGCAGCGTCCGAGCCGGGGAACGCACTGAAGCTTTCTTT | CSVRAGERTEAFF
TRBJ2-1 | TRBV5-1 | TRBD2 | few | TGCGCCAGCAGCGACGGGACTAGCGGGGCCAATAAGCAGTTCTTC | CASSDGTSGANKQFF
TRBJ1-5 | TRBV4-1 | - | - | TGCGCCAGCAGCCAGAACCCAGGCGAGGGCAATCAGCCCCAGCATTTT | CASSQNPGEGNQPQHF
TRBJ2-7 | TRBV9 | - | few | TGTGCCAGCAGCGTAGGGGTTGTCAGTTCCTACGAGCAGTACTTC | CASSVGVVSSYEQYF
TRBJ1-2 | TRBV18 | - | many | TGTGCCAGCTCACCACCGGGTAACTATGGCTACACCTTC | CASSPPGNYGYTF
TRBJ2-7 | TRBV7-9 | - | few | TGTGCCAGCAGCTTAGAACTGGACAGAACCTACGAGCAGTACTTC | CASSLELDRTYEQYF
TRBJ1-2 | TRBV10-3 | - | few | TGTGCCATCAGTGAAGGGACGAAAGGCGGCTACACCTTC | CAISEGTKGGYTF
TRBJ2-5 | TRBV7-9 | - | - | TGTGCCAGCAGCTTAGTATCTGGGTACCAAGAGACCCAGTACTTC | CASSLVSGYQETQYF
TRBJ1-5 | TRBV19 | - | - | TGTGCCAGTAGTATGAGGGGAAAGAATAGCAATCAGCCCCAGCATTTT | CASSMRGKNSNQPQHF
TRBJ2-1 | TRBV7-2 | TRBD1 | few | TGTGCCAGCAGGCCCCGGGACAGACCATACAATGAGCAGTTCTTC | CASRPRDRPYNEQFF
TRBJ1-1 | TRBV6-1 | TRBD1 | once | TGTGCCAGCAGTAATCAGGGGGACACTGAAGCTTTCTTT | CASSNQGDTEAFF
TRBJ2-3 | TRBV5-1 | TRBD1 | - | TGCGCCAGCAGCTTGGATGAGACAGGGGCCACAGATACGCAGTATTTT | CASSLDETGATDTQYF
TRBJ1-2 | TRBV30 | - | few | TGTGCCTGGAGTGTACATAGATATGGCTACACCTTC | CAWSVHRYGYTF
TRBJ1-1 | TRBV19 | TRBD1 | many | TGTGCCAGTAGTCCTAAGACAGGGTTACTAGACACTGAAGCTTTCTTT | CASSPKTGLLDTEAFF
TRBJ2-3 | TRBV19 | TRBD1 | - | TGTGCCAGTAGTATGCGGACAGGCGTCTATCGCACAGATACGCAGTATTTT | CASSMRTGVYRTDTQYF
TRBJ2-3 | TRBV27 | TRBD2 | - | TGTGCCAGCAGTTTATCTAGCGGGGCATTAGATACGCAGTATTTT | CASSLSSGALDTQYF
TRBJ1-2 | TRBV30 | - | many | TGTGCCTGGAGTAAAGGGACCTACGAATCGGATGGCTACACCTTC | CAWSKGTYESDGYTF
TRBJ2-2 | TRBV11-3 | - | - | TGTGCCAGCACCCCGACAGAGGACACCGGGGAGCTGTTTTTT | CASTPTEDTGELFF
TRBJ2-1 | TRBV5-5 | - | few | TGTGCCAGCAGCTATCTGGCGATAGGGCAGTTCTTC | CASSYLAIGQFF
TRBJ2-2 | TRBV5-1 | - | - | TGCGCCAGCAGCATACCGACAGACACCGGGGAGCTGTTTTTT | CASSIPTDTGELFF
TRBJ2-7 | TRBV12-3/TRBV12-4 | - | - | TGTGCCAGCAGTTTCGTTAGGGACAACCACTACGAGCAGTACTTC | CASSFVRDNHYEQYF
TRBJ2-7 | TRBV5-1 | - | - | TGCGCCAGCAGCTTCAGGGCCGACTCCTACGAGCAGTACTTC | CASSFRADSYEQYF
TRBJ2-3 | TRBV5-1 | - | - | TGCGCCAGCAGCCCGGAGGGCACACTTAGATCATCTGCAGATACGCAGTATTTT | CASSPEGTLRSSADTQYF
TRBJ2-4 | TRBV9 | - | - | TGTGCCAGCAGCGCCAACAGGGCGGAAAACATTCAGTACTTC | CASSANRAENIQYF
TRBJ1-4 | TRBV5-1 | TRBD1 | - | TGCGCCAGCAGCCCGCGGTTGACAGGGGGCGACGAAAAACTGTTTTTT | CASSPRLTGGDEKLFF
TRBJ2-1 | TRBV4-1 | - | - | TGCGCCAGCAGCCCCCTCGTCCGGGGGCGCAATGAGCAGTTCTTC | CASSPLVRGRNEQFF
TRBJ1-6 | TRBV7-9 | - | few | TGTGCCAGCAGCCCTGAGGGCCGGCCCCTCCACTTT | CASSPEGRPLHF
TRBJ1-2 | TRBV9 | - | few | TGTGCCAGCAGCACCTCCTTGGGTGCTAACTATGGCTACACCTTC | CASSTSLGANYGYTF
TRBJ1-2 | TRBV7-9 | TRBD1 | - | TGTGCCAGCAGTGCCGGGACAGGGGCTTATGGCTACACCTTC | CASSAGTGAYGYTF
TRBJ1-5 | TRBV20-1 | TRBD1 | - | TGCAGTGGAAAAACAGGGGGCAACGGGCCCCAGCATTTT | CSGKTGGNGPQHF
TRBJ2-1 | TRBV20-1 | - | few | TGCAGTGCTAGTAAGGGAGTGGATAACGGGGTGTACAATGAGCAGTTCTTC | CSASKGVDNGVYNEQFF
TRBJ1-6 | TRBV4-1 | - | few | TGCGCCAGCAGCCAACTGGGACCAAATAATTCACCCCTCCACTTT | CASSQLGPNNSPLHF
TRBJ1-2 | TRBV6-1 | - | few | TGTGCCAGCAGTGCGGGGACGACAGTCTTTAACTATGGCTACACCTTC | CASSAGTTVFNYGYTF
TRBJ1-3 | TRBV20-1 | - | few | TGCAGTGCCCCGGAGCCCGGAAACACCATATATTTT | CSAPEPGNTIYF
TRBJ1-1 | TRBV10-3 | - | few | TGTGCCATCAGTGAGCTGGTGATGAACACTGAAGCTTTCTTT | CAISELVMNTEAFF
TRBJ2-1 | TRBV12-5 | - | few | TGTGCTAGTGGTTTTTGGGGAGTAGGCGAGCAGTTCTTC | CASGFWGVGEQFF
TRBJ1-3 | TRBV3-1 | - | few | TGTGCCAGCGCCCCAGGGGACTCCTACTTCTCTGGAAACACCATATATTTT | CASAPGDSYFSGNTIYF
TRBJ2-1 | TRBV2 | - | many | TGTGCCAGCGCGGAGTTTGGCAATGAGCAGTTCTTC | CASAEFGNEQFF
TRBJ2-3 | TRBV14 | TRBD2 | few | TGTGCCAGCAGCCAATCTGGGCGGGGGAGCACAGATACGCAGTATTTT | CASSQSGRGSTDTQYF
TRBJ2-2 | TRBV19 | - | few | TGTGCCAGTAGTTCACTCGGGGTCGACTGGAACACCGGGGAGCTGTTTTTT | CASSSLGVDWNTGELFF
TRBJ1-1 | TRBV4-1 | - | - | TGCGCCAGCAGCCAAGATCACAGCACTGAAGCTTTCTTT | CASSQDHSTEAFF